The 18 T cell receptor beta chains listed next were all sequenced from one sample in a study of blood T cell repertoires in COVID-19. Profiled with immunoSEQ multiplex PCR; TCRdb holds only in-frame clones, not every one. This sample has approximately 220,000 clones, with 80% to 90% found just once. The sequenced sample was PBMCs or T cells enriched from blood (not recorded which). All receptors come from a woman aged 25 to 39 who had been exposed to COVID-19.

V and J are TRBV5-1 and TRBJ2-5; TRBD1 matches 7 bases. The junction had 9 bases not matched to a gene; V was cut back by 2 bases and J by 2 bases. From germline, CDR1 is SGHRS and CDR2 YFSETQ. The CDR3 runs 16 residues. CDR3 in amino acids: CASSLRLTGYQETQYF. In DNA form, the CDR3 reads TGCGCCAGCAGCTTACGCCTGACAGGGTATCAAGAGACCCAGTACTTC.

The J gene is TRBJ1-2, the V gene TRBV6-4; 7 bases line up with TRBD1. Trimming cost V 0 bases and J 8 bases; bases outside gene matches: 9. Per the germline V gene, CDR1 is MRHNA and CDR2 is SNTAGT. The CDR3 is 15 residues long. The CDR3 region has the DNA TGTGCCAGCAGTGACTCGAAGGACAGGCCTAAGGGCTACACCTTC. Its translation: CASSDSKDRPKGYTF.

The genes are TRBV6-1 and TRBJ2-7, with 8 nucleotides matching TRBD2. V was clipped by 8 bases and J by 2 bases; unmatched bases: 8. This CDR3 has 14 residues. The germline V gene has CDR1 MNHNS and CDR2 SASEGT. DNA of the CDR3: TGTGCCAGCCGTAAAGCGGGGGCCACCTACGAGCAGTACTTC. It is translated as CASRKAGATYEQYF.

This chain connects TRBV7-8 to TRBJ2-7; D may be TRBD1 (5 bases). The CDR3 is 14 amino acids. V was pared by 1 base and J by 3 bases, with 10 bases between. Germline CDR1 SGHVS, CDR2 FQNEAQ. The CDR3 loop is CASSLGQGGYEQYF. DNA for the CDR3: TGTGCCAGCAGCTTAGGGCAGGGCGGCTACGAGCAGTACTTC.

CDR3 DNA sequence: TGTGCCATCGGGTCTAGCGGGGGGCTCACAGATACGCAGTATTTT. It translates to CAIGSSGGLTDTQYF. The genes are TRBV10-3 and TRBJ2-3, with TRBD2 identical over 11 bases. V dropped 8 bases and J dropped 2; count of bases not matched to a gene: 6. This CDR3 is 15 amino acids long. Looked up from germline, CDR1 is ENHRY and CDR2 is SYGVKD.

This sequence joins TRBV3-1 (or the pseudogene TRBV3-2) and TRBJ1-2, with D unclear. This CDR3 has 15 residues. Trimming cost V 1 base and J 0 bases, with 9 bases left between them. CDR1 is LGHDT and CDR2 is YNNKEL in the germline V gene (reference sequence). CDR3 coding DNA: TGTGCCAGCAGCCAAGGGAGATGGGCTAACTATGGCTACACCTTC. Amino acids: CASSQGRWANYGYTF.

CDR3 in DNA: TGCGCCAGCAGTGACAGCGGGGGGGCTTCTGAGCAGTTCTTC. Its translation: CASSDSGGASEQFF. The chain has TRBV10-1 and TRBJ2-1; 10 bases agree with TRBD2. Unmatched junction bases numbered 5, after V lost 3 bases and J lost 9 bases. Looked up from germline, CDR1 is WNHNN and CDR2 is SYGVQD (reference sequence). The CDR3 has 14 residues.

V and J are TRBV9 and TRBJ1-2; possibly TRBD1 for D (6 bases). V was pared by 0 bases and J by 3 bases, with 18 bases between. CDR3 size: 17 residues. Germline V lookup: CDR1 SGDLS, CDR2 YYNGEE. The CDR3 is CASSVVGNPRGHYGYTF. The DNA for the CDR3 is TGTGCCAGCAGCGTAGTGGGAAACCCCAGGGGACACTATGGCTACACCTTC.

The rearrangement joins TRBV9 to TRBJ1-2, with a possible D match to TRBD1 (6 bases). CDR1 SGDLS and CDR2 YYNGEE come from the germline V gene. The length of the CDR3 is 13 residues. V dropped 4 bases and J dropped 4 bases, with 11 bases sitting between them. The CDR3 spells CASSPGQPYGYTF. CDR3 bases: TGTGCCAGCAGCCCCGGACAGCCCTATGGCTACACCTTC.

This chain joins TRBV19 and TRBJ2-1; D possibly corresponds to TRBD1 (6 bases). Trimming left V 6 bases short and J 0 bases short, with 12 bases between. Per the germline V gene, CDR1 is LNHDA and CDR2 is SQIVND (reference sequence). The length of the CDR3 is 15 residues. CDR3 residues: CASSWAQGSYNEQFF. The CDR3 nucleotides read TGTGCCAGTAGCTGGGCACAGGGCTCCTACAATGAGCAGTTCTTC. The full variable domain, rest sourced from reference TRBV19 and TRBJ2-1, is DGGITQSPKYLFRKEGQNVTLSCEQNLNHDAMYWYRQDPGQGLRLIYYSQIVNDFQKGDIAEGYSVSREKKESFPLTVTSAQKNPTAFYLCASSWAQGSYNEQFFGPGTRLTVL.

This rearrangement joins TRBV7-6 to TRBJ1-6, with a weak D call TRBD1 (6 bases). Looked up from germline, CDR1 is SGHVS and CDR2 is FNYEAQ. The V end was cut by 2 bases, the J end by 1 base, with 15 bases between. The CDR3 totals 18 residues. The CDR3, as DNA: TGTGCCAGCAGCTTATTTGTAGGGGGAACGTCCTATAATTCACCCCTCCACTTT. This sequence encodes CASSLFVGGTSYNSPLHF.

The rearrangement uses TRBV5-1 and TRBJ2-3; maybe TRBD2 (6 bases). The CDR3 contains 16 residues. The V gene lost 4 bases and the J gene lost 1 base, with 16 bases spanning the gap. The germline V gene has CDR1 SGHRS and CDR2 YFSETQ. The CDR3 protein is CASSLYGRAGTDTQYF. In DNA form, the CDR3 reads TGCGCCAGCAGCCTCTACGGGAGAGCAGGCACAGATACGCAGTATTTT.

The V gene is TRBV24-1, the J gene TRBJ1-5, with 7 bases that match TRBD1. Germline CDR1 reads KGHDR; CDR2 reads SFDVKD. The CDR3 has 15 residues. V trimming: 2 bases; J trimming: 3 bases; junction bases outside the gene matches: 3. CDR3 DNA sequence: TGTGCCACCAGTGATTCACAGGGGAACAATCAGCCCCAGCATTTT. It is translated as CATSDSQGNNQPQHF.

V gene TRBV5-1 combines with J gene TRBJ2-1, with 7 bases that match TRBD2. The ends lost 4 bases at V and 6 bases at J; junction bases unmatched: 13. The CDR3 has 16 residues. CDR1 and CDR2 (germline): SGHRS, YFSETQ. The CDR3 region has the DNA TGCGCCAGCAGCCCGCAGGGTAGCGGGCACGGCAATGAGCAGTTCTTC. It yields the protein CASSPQGSGHGNEQFF.

The chain has TRBV28 and TRBJ2-5; a weak D match, TRBD1 (5 bases). Per the germline V gene, CDR1 is MDHEN and CDR2 is SYDVKM. The CDR3 loop spans 14 amino acids. Deletions cut 6 bases from V and 0 bases from J, with 11 bases between. CDR3 region: CASSTRVYQETQYF. The CDR3 DNA reads as TGTGCCAGCAGCACCAGGGTTTACCAAGAGACCCAGTACTTC.

V usage is TRBV6-1 and J usage is TRBJ1-5, with 9 bases that match TRBD1. The CDR3 has 14 amino acids. V dropped 2 bases and J dropped 7; count of bases not matched to a gene: 3. CDR1 is MNHNS and CDR2 is SASEGT in the germline V gene. CDR3 DNA: TGTGCCAGCAGTGAACACAGGGGGCGACAGCCCCAGCATTTT. Translation: CASSEHRGRQPQHF.

The gene calls are TRBV12-5 and TRBJ1-1; no clear D. CDR1 and CDR2 from the germline V gene are LGHNT and FRNRAP. CDR3 length: 15 amino acids. The germline V and J ends were trimmed by 5 bases and 1 base, with 14 bases remaining between them. CDR3 residues: CASGPTRKENTEAFF. In nucleotides, the CDR3 is TGTGCTAGTGGTCCTACTAGAAAGGAGAACACTGAAGCTTTCTTT.

The chain combines TRBV7-6 with TRBJ1-3, with 8 bases aligning to TRBD1. With 1 base clipped from V and 0 bases from J, the junction kept 8 bases outside the gene matches. The CDR3 has 18 amino acids. CDR1 SGHVS and CDR2 FNYEAQ come from the germline V gene. The CDR3 DNA follows: TGTGCCAGCAGCTTAGAGCGGACAGGGAGAAGCTCTGGAAACACCATATATTTT. Its translation: CASSLERTGRSSGNTIYF.